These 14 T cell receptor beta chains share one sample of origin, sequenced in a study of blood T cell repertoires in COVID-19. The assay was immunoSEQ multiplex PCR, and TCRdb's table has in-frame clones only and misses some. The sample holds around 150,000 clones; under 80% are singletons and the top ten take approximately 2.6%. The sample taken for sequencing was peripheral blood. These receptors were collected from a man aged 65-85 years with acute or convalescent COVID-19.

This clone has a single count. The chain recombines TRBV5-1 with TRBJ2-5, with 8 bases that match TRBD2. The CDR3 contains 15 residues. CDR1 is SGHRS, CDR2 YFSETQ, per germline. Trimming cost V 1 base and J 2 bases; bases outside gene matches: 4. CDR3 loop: CASSLRGGKQETQYF. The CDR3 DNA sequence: TGCGCCAGCAGCTTGCGGGGGGGAAAACAAGAGACCCAGTACTTC.

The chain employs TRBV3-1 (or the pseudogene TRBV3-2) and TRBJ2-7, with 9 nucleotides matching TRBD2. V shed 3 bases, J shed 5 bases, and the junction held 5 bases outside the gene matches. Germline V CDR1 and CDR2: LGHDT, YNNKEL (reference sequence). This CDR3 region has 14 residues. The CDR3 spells CASSQGLAENEQYF. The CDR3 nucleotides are TGTGCCAGCAGCCAGGGACTAGCAGAAAACGAGCAGTACTTC.

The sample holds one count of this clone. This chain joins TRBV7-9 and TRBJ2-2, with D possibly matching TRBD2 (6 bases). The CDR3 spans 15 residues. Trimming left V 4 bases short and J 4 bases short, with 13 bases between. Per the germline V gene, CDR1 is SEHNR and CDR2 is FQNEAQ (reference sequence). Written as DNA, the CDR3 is TGTGCCAGCAGCTCCCGGGACTCGGGCACCGGGGAGCTGTTTTTT. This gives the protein CASSSRDSGTGELFF.

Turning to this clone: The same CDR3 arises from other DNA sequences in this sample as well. CDR3 nucleotide sequence: TGCGCCAGCAGCTCCGGGACTAGCGGACAAGAGACCCAGTACTTC. It encodes CASSSGTSGQETQYF. The chain has TRBV5-1 and TRBJ2-5; 11 nucleotides line up with TRBD2. Unmatched junction bases numbered 3, after V lost 3 bases and J lost 2 bases. Looked up from germline, CDR1 is SGHRS and CDR2 is YFSETQ. The CDR3 is 15 amino acids.

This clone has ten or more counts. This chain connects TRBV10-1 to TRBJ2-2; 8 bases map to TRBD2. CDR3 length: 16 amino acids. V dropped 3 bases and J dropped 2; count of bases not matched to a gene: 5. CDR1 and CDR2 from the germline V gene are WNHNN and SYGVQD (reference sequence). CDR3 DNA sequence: TGCGCCAGCAGTGATTCGCTAGCGGGTAACACCGGGGAGCTGTTTTTT. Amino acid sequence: CASSDSLAGNTGELFF.

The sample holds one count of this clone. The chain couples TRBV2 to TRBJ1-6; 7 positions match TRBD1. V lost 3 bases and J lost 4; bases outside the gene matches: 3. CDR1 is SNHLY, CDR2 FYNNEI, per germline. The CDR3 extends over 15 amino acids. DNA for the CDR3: TGTGCCAGCAGTGACAGGGGGAATTATAATTCACCCCTCCACTTT. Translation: CASSDRGNYNSPLHF.

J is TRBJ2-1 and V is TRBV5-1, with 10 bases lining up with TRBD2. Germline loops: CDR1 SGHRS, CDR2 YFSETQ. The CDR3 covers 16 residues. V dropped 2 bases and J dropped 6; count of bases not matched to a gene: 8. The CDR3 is CASSLTGTSVSNEQFF. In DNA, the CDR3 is TGCGCCAGCAGCTTAACCGGGACTAGCGTAAGCAATGAGCAGTTCTTC.

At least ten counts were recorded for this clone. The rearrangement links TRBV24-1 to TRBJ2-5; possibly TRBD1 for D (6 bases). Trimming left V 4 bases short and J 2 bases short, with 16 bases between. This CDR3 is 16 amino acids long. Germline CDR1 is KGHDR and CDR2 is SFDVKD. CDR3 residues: CATSDRRTEKQETQYF. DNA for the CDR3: TGTGCCACCAGTGACCGGCGGACAGAGAAACAAGAGACCCAGTACTTC.

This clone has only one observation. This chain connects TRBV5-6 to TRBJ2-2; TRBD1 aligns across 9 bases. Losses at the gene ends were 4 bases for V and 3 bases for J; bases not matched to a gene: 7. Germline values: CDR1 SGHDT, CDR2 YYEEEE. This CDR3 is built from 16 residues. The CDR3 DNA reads TGTGCCAGCAGCGCAAGGGACAGGGCTTACACCGGGGAGCTGTTTTTT. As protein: CASSARDRAYTGELFF.

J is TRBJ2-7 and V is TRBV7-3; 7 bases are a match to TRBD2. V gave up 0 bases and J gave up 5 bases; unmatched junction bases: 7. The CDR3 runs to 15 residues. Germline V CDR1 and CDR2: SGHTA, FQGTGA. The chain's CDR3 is CASSLTGGSSHEQYF. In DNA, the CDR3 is TGTGCCAGCAGCTTAACTGGCGGGAGTTCCCACGAGCAGTACTTC. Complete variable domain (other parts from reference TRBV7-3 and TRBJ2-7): GAGVSQTPSNKVTEKGKYVELRCDPISGHTALYWYRQSLGQGPEFLIYFQGTGAADDSGLPNDRFFAVRPEGSVSTLKIQRTERGDSAVYLCASSLTGGSSHEQYFGPGTRLTVT.

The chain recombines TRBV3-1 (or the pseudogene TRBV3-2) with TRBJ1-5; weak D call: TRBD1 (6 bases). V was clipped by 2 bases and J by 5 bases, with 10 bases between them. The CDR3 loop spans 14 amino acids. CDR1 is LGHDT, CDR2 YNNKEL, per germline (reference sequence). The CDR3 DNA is TGTGCCAGCAGCCAAAACAGGGCTGATCAGCCCCAGCATTTT. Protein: CASSQNRADQPQHF.

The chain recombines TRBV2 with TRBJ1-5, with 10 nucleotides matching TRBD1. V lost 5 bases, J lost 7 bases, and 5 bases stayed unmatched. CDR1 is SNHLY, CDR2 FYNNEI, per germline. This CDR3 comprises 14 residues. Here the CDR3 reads CASSRDRGGQPQHF. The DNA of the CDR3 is TGTGCCAGCAGTCGGGACAGGGGAGGCCAGCCCCAGCATTTT.

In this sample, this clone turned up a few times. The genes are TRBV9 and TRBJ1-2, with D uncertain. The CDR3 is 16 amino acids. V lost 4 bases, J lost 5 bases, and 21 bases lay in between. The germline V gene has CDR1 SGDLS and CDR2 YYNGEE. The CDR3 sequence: CASSPNTLVELYGYTF. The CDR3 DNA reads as TGTGCCAGCAGCCCTAATACCCTTGTGGAGTTATATGGCTACACCTTC.

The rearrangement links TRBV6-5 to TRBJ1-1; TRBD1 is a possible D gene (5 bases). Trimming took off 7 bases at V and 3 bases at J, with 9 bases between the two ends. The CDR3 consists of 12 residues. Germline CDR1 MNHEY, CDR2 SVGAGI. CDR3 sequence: CASMGGDTEAFF. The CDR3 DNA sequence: TGTGCCAGCATGGGGGGGGACACTGAAGCTTTCTTT.